The rows below give T cell receptor beta chains drawn from one sample of a study of a mutant IDH1 vaccine in newly diagnosed glioma. These receptors lack a known antigen. Data came from immunoSEQ multiplex PCR; TCRdb stores just in-frame clones and leaves some out. The sample carries some 23,000 clones, less than 85% recorded once. Source: peripheral blood mononuclear cells (PBMCs), taken from a glioma patient whose treatment included an IDH1 peptide vaccine. These receptors all stem from a man aged 18 to 30 with glioma. Some clones in this sample may be carry-over from other donors' samples. Each CDR3 is given with its conserved first and last residue. D genes are given only for firm matches. Expanded clones get a size class; other rows say once, few or many, or leave the size out.

V gene,D gene,J gene,clone size,CDR3 DNA,CDR3 protein
TRBV7-9,-,TRBJ1-1,-,TGTGCCAGCAGCTTTTCAATGCAGGAAGCTTTCTTT,CASSFSMQEAFF
TRBV7-2,TRBD1,TRBJ1-4,few,TGTGCCAGCAGCTTAGTACTAACAGGGGGAGGTGAAAAACTGTTTTTT,CASSLVLTGGGEKLFF
TRBV19,-,TRBJ1-5,once,TGTGCCAGTAGTGCTCGGACAGAAGGGAAGCCCCAGCATTTT,CASSARTEGKPQHF
TRBV19,-,TRBJ2-2,-,TGTGCCAGTAGTATTAGACCGAGGAACACCGGGGAGCTGTTTTTT,CASSIRPRNTGELFF
TRBV18,-,TRBJ1-5,-,TGTGCCAGCTCACCACCGGGGGGCATTAATCAGCCCCAGCATTTT,CASSPPGGINQPQHF
TRBV28,TRBD1,TRBJ1-2,-,TGTGCCCTCGGACAGGGCAACTATGGCTACACCTTC,CALGQGNYGYTF
TRBV29-1,-,TRBJ2-2,-,TGCAGCGTTGAGTCAGCGAGCCAGGGGGGAACCGGGGAGCTGTTTTTT,CSVESASQGGTGELFF
TRBV14,-,TRBJ2-1,-,TGTGCCAGCAGCCAGGTCGGGAGCTCCTACAATGAGCAGTTCTTC,CASSQVGSSYNEQFF
TRBV19,-,TRBJ2-7,-,TGTGCCAGTAGTATAGAAGGGGATGGCGCCTACGAGCAGTACTTC,CASSIEGDGAYEQYF
TRBV19,-,TRBJ1-1,-,TGTGCCAGTAGTATAGGGTTGGAGGGGACTGAAGCTTTCTTT,CASSIGLEGTEAFF
TRBV5-1,-,TRBJ2-2,few,TGCGCCAGCAGCCCTGGAGGGGCCGGGGAGCTGTTTTTT,CASSPGGAGELFF
TRBV29-1,-,TRBJ1-2,-,TGCAGCGTTGTGACCACAGGGAACTATGGCTACACCTTC,CSVVTTGNYGYTF
TRBV27,TRBD2,TRBJ2-7,-,TGTGCCAGCAGTTTATCGGCGGGGGGCTCCTACGAGCAGTACTTC,CASSLSAGGSYEQYF